This T cell receptor beta chain was sequenced during a study of T cell responses to AZD1222 COVID-19 vaccine. Study observations and caveats: Close to half of all spike-specific TCRs reportedly target regions of the variants that are unmutated. Researchers report vaccine-associated CD4 TCRs spanning spike, with dominance at 160-218 and 743-854. Just a handful of people given AZD1222 tested seropositive at baseline.

Assay: immunoSEQ multiplex PCR; the TCRdb copy retains only in-frame clones and omits some. The sample contains under 200,000 clones, 90% to 95% of which appear only once. Worth noting for this clone: No antigen is known for it.

V was trimmed by 7 bases and J by 4 bases, leaving 22 bases between them. Germline lookup yields CDR1 LNHDA and CDR2 SQIVND (reference sequence). CDR3 length: 17 amino acids. This TCR was sampled from an adult who received the MenACWY meningococcal vaccine as a control. The sequences come from peripheral blood, collected 28 days after the second dose of the MenACWY control vaccine. The chain is built from TRBV19 and TRBJ1-4; D is possibly TRBD1 (6 bases). CDR3 nucleotides: TGTGCCAGTACTACCCAGGGGTCCGGCACAATTAATGAAAAACTGTTTTTT. Translation gives CASTTQGSGTINEKLFF.